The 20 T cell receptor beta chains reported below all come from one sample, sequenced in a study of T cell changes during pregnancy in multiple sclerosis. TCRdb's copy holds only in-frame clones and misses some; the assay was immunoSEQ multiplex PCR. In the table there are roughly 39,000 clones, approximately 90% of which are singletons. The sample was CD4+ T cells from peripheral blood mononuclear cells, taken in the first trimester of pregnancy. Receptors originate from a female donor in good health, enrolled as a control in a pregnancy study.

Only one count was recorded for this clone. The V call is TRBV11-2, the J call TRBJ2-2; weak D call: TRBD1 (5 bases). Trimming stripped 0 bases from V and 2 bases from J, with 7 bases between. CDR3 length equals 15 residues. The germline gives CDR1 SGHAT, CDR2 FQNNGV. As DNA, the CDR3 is TGTGCCAGCAGCTTAGAAAGGGGCAACACCGGGGAGCTGTTTTTT. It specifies CASSLERGNTGELFF. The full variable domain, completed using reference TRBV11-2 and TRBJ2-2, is EAGVAQSPRYKIIEKRQSVAFWCNPISGHATLYWYQQILGQGPKLLIQFQNNGVVDDSQLPKDRFSAERLKGVDSTLKIQPAKLEDSAVYLCASSLERGNTGELFFGEGSRLTVL.

CDR3 in amino acids: CASSRGTGDTGELFF. The CDR3 nucleotides read TGCGCCAGCAGCCGAGGGACAGGGGACACCGGGGAGCTGTTTTTT. The chain employs TRBV4-1 and TRBJ2-2; 10 nucleotides agree with TRBD1. V trimming: 4 bases; J trimming: 3 bases; junction bases outside the gene matches: 2. This CDR3 is built from 15 residues. Germline assignment: CDR1 MGHRA and CDR2 YSYEKL.

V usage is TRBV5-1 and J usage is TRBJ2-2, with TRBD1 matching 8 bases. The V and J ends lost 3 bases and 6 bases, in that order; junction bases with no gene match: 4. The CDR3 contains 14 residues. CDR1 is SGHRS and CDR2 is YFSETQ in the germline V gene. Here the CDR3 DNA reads TGCGCCAGCAGCTCCACACAGGGGGCCGGGGAGCTGTTTTTT. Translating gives CASSSTQGAGELFF.

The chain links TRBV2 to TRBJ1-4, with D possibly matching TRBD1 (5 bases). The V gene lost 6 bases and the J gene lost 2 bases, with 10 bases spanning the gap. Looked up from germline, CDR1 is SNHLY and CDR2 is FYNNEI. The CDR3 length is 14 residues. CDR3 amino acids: CASRRTWTNEKLFF. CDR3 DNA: TGTGCCAGCAGGAGGACATGGACTAATGAAAAACTGTTTTTT.

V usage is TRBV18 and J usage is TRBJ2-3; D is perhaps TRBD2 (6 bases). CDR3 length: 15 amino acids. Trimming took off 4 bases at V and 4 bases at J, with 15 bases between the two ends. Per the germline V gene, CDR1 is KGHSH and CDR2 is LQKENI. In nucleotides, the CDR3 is TGTGCCAGCTCACGCTCATCGCGGGGACCAGATACGCAGTATTTT. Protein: CASSRSSRGPDTQYF.

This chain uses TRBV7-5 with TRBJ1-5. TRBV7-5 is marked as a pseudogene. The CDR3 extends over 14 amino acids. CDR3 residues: CALTIRGVNQPQHF. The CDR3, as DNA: TGTGCCCTGACAATCCGGGGGGTCAATCAGCCCCAGCATTTT.

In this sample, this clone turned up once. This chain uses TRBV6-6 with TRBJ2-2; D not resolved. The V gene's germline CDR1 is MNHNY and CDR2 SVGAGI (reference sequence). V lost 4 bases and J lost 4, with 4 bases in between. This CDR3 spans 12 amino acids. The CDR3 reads CASSLSTGELFF. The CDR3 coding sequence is TGTGCCAGCAGTTTGAGCACCGGGGAGCTGTTTTTT.

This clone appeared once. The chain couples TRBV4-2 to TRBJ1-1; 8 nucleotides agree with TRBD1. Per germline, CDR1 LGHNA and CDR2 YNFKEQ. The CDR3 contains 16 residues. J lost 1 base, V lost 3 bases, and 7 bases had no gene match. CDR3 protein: CASSQLVGQGNTEAFF. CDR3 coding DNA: TGTGCCAGCAGCCAGCTAGTCGGACAGGGGAACACTGAAGCTTTCTTT.

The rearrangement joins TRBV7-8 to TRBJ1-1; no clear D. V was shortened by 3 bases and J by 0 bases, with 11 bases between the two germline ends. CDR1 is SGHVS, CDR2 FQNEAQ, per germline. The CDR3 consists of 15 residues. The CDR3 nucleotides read TGTGCCAGCAGCTTCTCTGAGGGCATGAACACTGAAGCTTTCTTT. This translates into CASSFSEGMNTEAFF.

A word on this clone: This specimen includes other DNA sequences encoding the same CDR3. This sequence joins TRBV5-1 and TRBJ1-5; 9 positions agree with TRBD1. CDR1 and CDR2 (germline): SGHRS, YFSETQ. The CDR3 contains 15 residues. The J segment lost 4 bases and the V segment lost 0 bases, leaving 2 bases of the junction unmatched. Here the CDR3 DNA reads TGCGCCAGCAGCTTGGGAGACAGGGGGAATCAGCCCCAGCATTTT. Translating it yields CASSLGDRGNQPQHF.

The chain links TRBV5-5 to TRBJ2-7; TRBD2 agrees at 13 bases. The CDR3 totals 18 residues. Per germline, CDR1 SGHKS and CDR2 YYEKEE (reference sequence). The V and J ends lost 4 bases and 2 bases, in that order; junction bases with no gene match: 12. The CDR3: CASSLQYGLAGDPYEQYF. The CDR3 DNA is TGTGCCAGCAGCCTGCAATACGGACTAGCGGGGGACCCCTACGAGCAGTACTTC.

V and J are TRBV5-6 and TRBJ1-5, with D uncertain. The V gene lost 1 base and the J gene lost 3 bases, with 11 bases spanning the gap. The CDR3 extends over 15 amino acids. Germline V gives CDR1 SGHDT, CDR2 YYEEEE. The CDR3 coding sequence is TGTGCCAGCAGCTTGATTGGCACCCCCAATCAGCCCCAGCATTTT. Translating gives CASSLIGTPNQPQHF.

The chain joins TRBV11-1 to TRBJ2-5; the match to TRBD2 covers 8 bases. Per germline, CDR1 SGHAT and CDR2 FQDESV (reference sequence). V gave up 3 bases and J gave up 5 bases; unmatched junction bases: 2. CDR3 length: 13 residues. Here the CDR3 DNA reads TGTGCCAGCAGCTTTAGCGGGGTGGAGACCCAGTACTTC. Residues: CASSFSGVETQYF.

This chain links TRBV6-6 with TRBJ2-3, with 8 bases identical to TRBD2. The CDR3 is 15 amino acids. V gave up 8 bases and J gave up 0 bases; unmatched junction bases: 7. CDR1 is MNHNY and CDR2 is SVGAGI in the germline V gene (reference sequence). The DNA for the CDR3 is TGTGCCAGCCGTGGAGAGCGGGGGAGCACAGATACGCAGTATTTT. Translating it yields CASRGERGSTDTQYF.

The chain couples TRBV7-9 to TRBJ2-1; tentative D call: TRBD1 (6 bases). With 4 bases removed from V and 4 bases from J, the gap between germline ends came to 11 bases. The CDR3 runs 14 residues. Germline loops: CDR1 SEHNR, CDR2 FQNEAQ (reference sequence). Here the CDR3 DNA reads TGTGCCAGCAGCTCGACAGGAAGGTACAATGAGCAGTTCTTC. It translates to CASSSTGRYNEQFF.

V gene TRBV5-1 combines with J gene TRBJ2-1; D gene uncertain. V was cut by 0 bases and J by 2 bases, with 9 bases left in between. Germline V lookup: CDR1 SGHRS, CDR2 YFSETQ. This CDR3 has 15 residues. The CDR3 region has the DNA TGCGCCAGCAGCTTGGCCAGTTACACCTACAATGAGCAGTTCTTC. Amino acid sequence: CASSLASYTYNEQFF.

In nucleotides, the CDR3 is TGTGCCAGCAGCGAACTAGCGGGGGGGCTCAAGACCCAGTACTTC. This encodes CASSELAGGLKTQYF. The rearrangement links TRBV7-3 to TRBJ2-5; 13 bases align to TRBD2. Germline V gene sequence: CDR1 SGHTA, CDR2 FQGTGA. The CDR3 spans 15 residues. J lost 6 bases, V lost 5 bases, and 6 bases had no gene match.

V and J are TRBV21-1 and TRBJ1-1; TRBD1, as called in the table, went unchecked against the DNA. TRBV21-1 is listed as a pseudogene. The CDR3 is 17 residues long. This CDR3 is CASSKGQGPGGDTEAFF. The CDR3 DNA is TGTGCCAGCAGCAAGGGACAGGGGCCGGGTGGGGACACTGAAGCTTTCTTT.

The chain's CDR3 is CASRRQGDPEAFF. The CDR3 nucleotides read TGTGCCAGCAGACGACAGGGGGACCCTGAAGCTTTCTTT. The gene calls are TRBV6-5 and TRBJ1-1; 9 bases align to TRBD1. The V segment lost 6 bases and the J segment 6 bases; nucleotides outside the gene matches: 5. CDR1 and CDR2 (germline): MNHEY, SVGAGI. The CDR3 runs 13 residues.

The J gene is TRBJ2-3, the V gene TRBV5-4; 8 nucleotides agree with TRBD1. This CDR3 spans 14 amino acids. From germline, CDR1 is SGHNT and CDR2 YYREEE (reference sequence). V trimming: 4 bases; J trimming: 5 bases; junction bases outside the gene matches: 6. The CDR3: CASSARDRRDTQYF. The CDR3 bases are TGTGCCAGCAGCGCCCGGGACAGGAGAGATACGCAGTATTTT.